This T cell receptor (beta chain) was documented in a study of OX40 agonist ivuxolimab in advanced cancers. This CDR3 contains 17 residues. CDR1 and CDR2 from the germline V gene are SSHAT and FNYEAQ (reference sequence). Clones were read by immunoSEQ multiplex PCR, and TCRdb kept only the in-frame ones, dropping some. The sample consists of about 80,000 clones, about nine tenths of them appearing once. As regards this clone: An end of the junction differs from the germline gene, which may be a read error.

The chain couples TRBV7-7 to TRBJ2-3; 7 bases line up with TRBD2. The sample here was CD4+ or CD8+ T cells sorted from blood, taken in a trial of the OX40 agonist ivuxolimab. This clonotype was sampled from an adult with an advanced solid tumor such as melanoma, head and neck, liver or kidney cancer. CDR3 DNA sequence: TGTGCTAGCAGCTCAGGGCCCCGGGGAGGGGATACAGATACGCAGTATTTT. Amino acids: CASSSGPRGGDTDTQYF. The full variable domain, completed using reference TRBV7-7 and TRBJ2-3, is GAGVSQSPRYKVTKRGQDVTLRCDPISSHATLYWYQQALGQGPEFLTYFNYEAQPDKSGLPSDRFSAERPEGSISTLTIQRTEQRDSAMYRCASSSGPRGGDTDTQYFGPGTRLTVL.